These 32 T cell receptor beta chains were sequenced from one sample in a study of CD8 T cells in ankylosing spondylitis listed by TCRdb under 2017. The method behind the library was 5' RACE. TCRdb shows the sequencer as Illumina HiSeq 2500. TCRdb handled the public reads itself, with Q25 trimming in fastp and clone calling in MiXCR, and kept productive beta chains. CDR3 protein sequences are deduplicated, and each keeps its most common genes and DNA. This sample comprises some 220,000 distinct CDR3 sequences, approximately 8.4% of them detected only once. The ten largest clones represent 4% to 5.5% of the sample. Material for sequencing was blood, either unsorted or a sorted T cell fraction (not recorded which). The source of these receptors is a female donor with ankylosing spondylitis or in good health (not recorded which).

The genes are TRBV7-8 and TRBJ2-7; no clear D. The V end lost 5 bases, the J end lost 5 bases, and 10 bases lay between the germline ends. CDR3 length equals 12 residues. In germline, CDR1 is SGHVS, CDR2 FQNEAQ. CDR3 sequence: CASSPPGDEQYF. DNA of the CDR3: TGTGCCAGCAGCCCCCCAGGCGACGAGCAGTACTTC.

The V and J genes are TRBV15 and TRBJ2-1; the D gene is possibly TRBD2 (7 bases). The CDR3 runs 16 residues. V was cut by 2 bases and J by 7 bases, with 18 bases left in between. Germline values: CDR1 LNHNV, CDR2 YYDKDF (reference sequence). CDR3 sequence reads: CATSRRGGGRGNEQFF. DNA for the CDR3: TGTGCCACCAGCAGACGAGGGGGGGGGCGCGGTAATGAGCAGTTCTTC.

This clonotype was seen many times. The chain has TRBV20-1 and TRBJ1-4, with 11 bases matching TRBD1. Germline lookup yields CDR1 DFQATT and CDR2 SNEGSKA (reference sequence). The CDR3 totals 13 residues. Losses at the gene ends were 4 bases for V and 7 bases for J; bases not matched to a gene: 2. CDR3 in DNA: TGCAGTGCTAAAGGGACAGGGGGTGAAAAACTGTTTTTT. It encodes CSAKGTGGEKLFF.

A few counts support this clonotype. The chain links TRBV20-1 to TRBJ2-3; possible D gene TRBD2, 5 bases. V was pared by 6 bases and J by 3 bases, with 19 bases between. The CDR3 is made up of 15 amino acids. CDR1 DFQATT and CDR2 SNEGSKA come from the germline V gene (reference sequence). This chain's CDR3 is CSAKFYERATDTQYF. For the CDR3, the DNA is TGCAGTGCAAAGTTTTATGAGAGGGCAACAGATACGCAGTATTTT.

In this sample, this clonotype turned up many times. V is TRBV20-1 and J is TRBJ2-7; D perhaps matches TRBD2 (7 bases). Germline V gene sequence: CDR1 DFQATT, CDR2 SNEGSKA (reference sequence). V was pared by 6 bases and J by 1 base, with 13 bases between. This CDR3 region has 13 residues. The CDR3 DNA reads TGCAGTGCAGGGGGGGACCTGTCCTACGAGCAGTACTTC. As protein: CSAGGDLSYEQYF.

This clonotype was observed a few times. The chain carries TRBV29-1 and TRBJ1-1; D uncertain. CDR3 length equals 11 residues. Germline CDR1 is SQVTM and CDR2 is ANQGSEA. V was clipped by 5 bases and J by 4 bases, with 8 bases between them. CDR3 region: CSVRVATEAFF. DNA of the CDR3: TGCAGCGTTCGGGTAGCCACTGAAGCTTTCTTT.

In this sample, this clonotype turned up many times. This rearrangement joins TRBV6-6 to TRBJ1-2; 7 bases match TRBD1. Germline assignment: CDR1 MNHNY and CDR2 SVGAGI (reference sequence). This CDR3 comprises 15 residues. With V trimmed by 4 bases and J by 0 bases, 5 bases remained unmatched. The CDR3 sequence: CASSSTGDANYGYTF. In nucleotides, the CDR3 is TGTGCCAGCAGTTCTACAGGGGATGCTAACTATGGCTACACCTTC.

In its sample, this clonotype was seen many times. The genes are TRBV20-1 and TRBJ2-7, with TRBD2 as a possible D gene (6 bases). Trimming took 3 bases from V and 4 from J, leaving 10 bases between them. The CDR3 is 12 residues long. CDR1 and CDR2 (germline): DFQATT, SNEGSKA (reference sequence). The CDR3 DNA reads TGCAGTGCTAGGAGGCGGGAATACGAGCAGTACTTC. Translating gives CSARRREYEQYF.

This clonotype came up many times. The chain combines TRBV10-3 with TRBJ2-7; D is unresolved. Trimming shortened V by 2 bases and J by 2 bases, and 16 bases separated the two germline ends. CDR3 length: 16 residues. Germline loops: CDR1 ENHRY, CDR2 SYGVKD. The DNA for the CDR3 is TGTGCCATCAGTGAGGCTTCGCCTAGAACCGCCTACGAGCAGTACTTC. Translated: CAISEASPRTAYEQYF.

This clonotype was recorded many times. CDR3 region: CASSVRATDTGELFF. In nucleotides, the CDR3 is TGTGCCAGCAGCGTTAGGGCAACCGACACCGGGGAGCTGTTTTTT. The rearrangement links TRBV9 to TRBJ2-2; no definite D call. Trimming left V 2 bases short and J 3 bases short, with 11 bases between. Germline V gives CDR1 SGDLS, CDR2 YYNGEE. The CDR3 has 15 residues.

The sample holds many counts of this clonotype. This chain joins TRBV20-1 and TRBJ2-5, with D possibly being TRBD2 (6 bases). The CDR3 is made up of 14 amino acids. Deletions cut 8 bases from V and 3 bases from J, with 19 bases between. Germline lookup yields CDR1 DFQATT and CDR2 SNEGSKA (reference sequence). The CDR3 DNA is TGCAGTCCCCAGGTGTCGGGAGATGAAGAGACCCAGTACTTC. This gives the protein CSPQVSGDEETQYF.

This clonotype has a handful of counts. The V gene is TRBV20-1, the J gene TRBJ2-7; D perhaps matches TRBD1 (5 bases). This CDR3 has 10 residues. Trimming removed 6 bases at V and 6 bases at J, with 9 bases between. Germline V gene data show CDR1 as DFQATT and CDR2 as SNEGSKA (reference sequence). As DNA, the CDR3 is TGCAGTGCGGGTGGGGCCGAGCAGTACTTC. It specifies CSAGGAEQYF.

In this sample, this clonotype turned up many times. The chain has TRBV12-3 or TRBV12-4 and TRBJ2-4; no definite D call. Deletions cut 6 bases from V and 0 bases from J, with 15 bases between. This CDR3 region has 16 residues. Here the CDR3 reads CASRFHTTLAKNIQYF. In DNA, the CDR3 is TGTGCCAGCAGATTCCACACTACCTTAGCCAAAAACATTCAGTACTTC.

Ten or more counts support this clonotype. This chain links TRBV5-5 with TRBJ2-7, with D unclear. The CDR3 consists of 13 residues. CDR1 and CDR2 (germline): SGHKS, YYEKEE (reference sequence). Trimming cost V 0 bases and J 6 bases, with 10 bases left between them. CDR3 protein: CASSLEPASEQYF. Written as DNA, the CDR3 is TGTGCCAGCAGCTTGGAACCAGCCTCCGAGCAGTACTTC.

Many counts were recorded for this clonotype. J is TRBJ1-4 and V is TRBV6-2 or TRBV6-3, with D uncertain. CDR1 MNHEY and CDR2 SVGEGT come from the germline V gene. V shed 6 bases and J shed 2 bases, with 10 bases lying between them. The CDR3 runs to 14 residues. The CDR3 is CASSPEPTNEKLFF. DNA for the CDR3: TGTGCCAGCAGCCCGGAGCCCACTAATGAAAAACTGTTTTTT.

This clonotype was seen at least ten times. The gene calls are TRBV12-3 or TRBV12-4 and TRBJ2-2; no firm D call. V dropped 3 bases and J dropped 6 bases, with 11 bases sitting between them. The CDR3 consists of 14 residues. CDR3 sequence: CASSFGLSSGELFF. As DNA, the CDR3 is TGTGCCAGCAGTTTTGGGCTTAGCTCCGGGGAGCTGTTTTTT.

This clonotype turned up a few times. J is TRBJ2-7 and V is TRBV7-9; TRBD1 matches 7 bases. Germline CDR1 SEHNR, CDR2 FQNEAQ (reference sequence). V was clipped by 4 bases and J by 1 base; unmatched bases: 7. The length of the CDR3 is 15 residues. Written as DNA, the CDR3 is TGTGCCAGCAGCTCAGAGGGGACAGCTTCCTACGAGCAGTACTTC. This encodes CASSSEGTASYEQYF.

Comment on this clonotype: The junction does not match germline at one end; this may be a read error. The chain's CDR3 is CARSSTWGLAGGPGELFF. The CDR3 nucleotides read TGTGCCCGCAGCTCAACCTGGGGACTAGCGGGAGGCCCCGGGGAGCTGTTTTTT. V gene TRBV12-3 or TRBV12-4 combines with J gene TRBJ2-2, with 15 bases lining up with TRBD2. This CDR3 is built from 18 residues.

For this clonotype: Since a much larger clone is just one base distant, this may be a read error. Written as DNA, the CDR3 is TGTGTCAGCAGGGGCCTGGAAGATACGCAGTATTTT. Its translation: CVSRGLEDTQYF. This rearrangement joins TRBV6-5 to TRBJ2-3, with D possibly matching TRBD1 (6 bases). Germline V CDR1 and CDR2: MNHEY, SVGAGI. CDR3 size: 12 residues.

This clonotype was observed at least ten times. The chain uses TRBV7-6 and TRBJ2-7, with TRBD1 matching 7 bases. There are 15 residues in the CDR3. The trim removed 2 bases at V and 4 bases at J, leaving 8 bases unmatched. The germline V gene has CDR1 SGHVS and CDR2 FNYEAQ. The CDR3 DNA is TGTGCCAGCAGCTTAACGTCCGGGACAGATTACGAGCAGTACTTC. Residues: CASSLTSGTDYEQYF. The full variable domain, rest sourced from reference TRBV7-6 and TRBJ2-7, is GAGVSQSPRYKVTKRGQDVALRCDPISGHVSLYWYRQALGQGPEFLTYFNYEAQQDKSGLPNDRFSAERPEGSISTLTIQRTEQRDSAMYRCASSLTSGTDYEQYFGPGTRLTVT.

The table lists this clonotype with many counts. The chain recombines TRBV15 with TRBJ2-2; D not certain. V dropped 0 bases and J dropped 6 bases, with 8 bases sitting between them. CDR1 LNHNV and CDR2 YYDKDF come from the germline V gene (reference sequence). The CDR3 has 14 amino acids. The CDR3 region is CATSRDRAAGELFF. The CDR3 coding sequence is TGTGCCACCAGCAGAGATAGGGCAGCCGGGGAGCTGTTTTTT.

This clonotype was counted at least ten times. CDR3 sequence (DNA): TGCAGTGCTAGAAAATCTAGTGACGAGCAGTACTTC. It translates to CSARKSSDEQYF. The chain employs TRBV20-1 and TRBJ2-7; D is unresolved. In germline, CDR1 is DFQATT, CDR2 SNEGSKA (reference sequence). With 2 bases removed from V and 5 bases from J, the gap between germline ends came to 10 bases. The CDR3 has 12 amino acids.

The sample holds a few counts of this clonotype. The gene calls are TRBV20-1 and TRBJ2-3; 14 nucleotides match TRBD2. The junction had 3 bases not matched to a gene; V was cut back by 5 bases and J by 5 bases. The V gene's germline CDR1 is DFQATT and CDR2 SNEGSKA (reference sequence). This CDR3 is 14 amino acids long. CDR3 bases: TGCAGTGCTTGGACTAGCGGGAGGATAGATACGCAGTATTTT. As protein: CSAWTSGRIDTQYF.

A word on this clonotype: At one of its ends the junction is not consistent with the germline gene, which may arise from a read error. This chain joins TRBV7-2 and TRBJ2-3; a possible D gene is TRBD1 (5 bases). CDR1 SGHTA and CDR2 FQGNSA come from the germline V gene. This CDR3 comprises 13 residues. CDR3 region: CASSSDDDRRVDF. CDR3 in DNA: TGTGCCAGCAGCTCCGACGACGACAGACGGGTGGATTTT.

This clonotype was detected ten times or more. The CDR3 bases are TGTGCCAGCAGTTACTCGAGAGGGATGTACGAGCAGTACTTC. It specifies CASSYSRGMYEQYF. The chain carries TRBV6-2 or TRBV6-3 and TRBJ2-7, with D perhaps TRBD2 (5 bases). The CDR3 length is 14 residues. V lost 0 bases to trimming and J lost 4 bases, with 10 bases between them. Per germline, CDR1 MNHEY and CDR2 SVGEGT.

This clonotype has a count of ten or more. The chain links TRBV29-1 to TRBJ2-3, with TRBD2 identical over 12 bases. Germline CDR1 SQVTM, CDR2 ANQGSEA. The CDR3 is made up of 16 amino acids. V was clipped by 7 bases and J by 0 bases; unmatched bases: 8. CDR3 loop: CSGLGLAGSSTDTQYF. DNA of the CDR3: TGCAGCGGCCTGGGACTAGCGGGCTCCAGCACAGATACGCAGTATTTT.

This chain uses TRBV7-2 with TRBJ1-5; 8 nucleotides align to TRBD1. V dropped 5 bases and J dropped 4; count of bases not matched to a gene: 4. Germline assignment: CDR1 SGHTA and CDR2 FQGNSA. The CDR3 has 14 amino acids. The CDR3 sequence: CASSRQGSNQPQHF. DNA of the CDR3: TGTGCCAGCAGCCGACAGGGGAGTAATCAGCCCCAGCATTTT. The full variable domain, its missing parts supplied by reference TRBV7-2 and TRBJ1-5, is GAGVSQSPSNKVTEKGKDVELRCDPISGHTALYWYRQSLGQGLEFLIYFQGNSAPDKSGLPSDRFSAERTGGSVSTLTIQRTQQEDSAVYLCASSRQGSNQPQHFGDGTRLSIL.

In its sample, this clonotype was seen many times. Here the CDR3 reads CASSLSGPDNEQFF. DNA of the CDR3: TGCGCCAGCAGCTTGTCAGGGCCCGACAATGAGCAGTTCTTC. The genes are TRBV5-1 and TRBJ2-1; possible D gene TRBD1, 5 bases. This CDR3 is built from 14 residues. Trimming pared 1 base from V and 5 bases from J, leaving 10 bases between. In germline, CDR1 is SGHRS, CDR2 YFSETQ.

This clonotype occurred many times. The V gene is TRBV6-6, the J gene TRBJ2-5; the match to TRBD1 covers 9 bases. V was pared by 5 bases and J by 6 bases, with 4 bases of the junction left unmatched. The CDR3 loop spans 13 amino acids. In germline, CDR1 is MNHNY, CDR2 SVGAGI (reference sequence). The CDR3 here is CASSTGGLKTQYF. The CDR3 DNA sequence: TGTGCCAGCAGTACAGGGGGCCTAAAGACCCAGTACTTC.

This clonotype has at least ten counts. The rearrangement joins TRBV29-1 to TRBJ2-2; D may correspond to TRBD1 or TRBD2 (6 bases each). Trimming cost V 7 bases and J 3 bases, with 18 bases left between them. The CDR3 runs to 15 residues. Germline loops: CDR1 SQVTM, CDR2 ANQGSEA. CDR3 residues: CSAGGGRPDTGELFF. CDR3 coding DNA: TGCAGCGCCGGAGGGGGGAGACCGGACACCGGGGAGCTGTTTTTT.

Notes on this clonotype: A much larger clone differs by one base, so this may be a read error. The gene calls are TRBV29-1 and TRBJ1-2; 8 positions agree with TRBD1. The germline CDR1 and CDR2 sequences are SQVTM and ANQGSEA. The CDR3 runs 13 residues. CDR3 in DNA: TGCAGCGTTGGAGTTCAGGGGGCGAGTGGCTACATCTTC. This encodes CSVGVQGASGYIF.

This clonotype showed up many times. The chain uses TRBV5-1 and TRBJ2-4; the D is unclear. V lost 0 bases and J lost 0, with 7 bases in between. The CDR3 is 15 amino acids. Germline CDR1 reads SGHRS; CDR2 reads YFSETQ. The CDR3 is CASSLATGAKNIQYF. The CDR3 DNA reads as TGCGCCAGCAGCTTGGCTACGGGAGCCAAAAACATTCAGTACTTC.